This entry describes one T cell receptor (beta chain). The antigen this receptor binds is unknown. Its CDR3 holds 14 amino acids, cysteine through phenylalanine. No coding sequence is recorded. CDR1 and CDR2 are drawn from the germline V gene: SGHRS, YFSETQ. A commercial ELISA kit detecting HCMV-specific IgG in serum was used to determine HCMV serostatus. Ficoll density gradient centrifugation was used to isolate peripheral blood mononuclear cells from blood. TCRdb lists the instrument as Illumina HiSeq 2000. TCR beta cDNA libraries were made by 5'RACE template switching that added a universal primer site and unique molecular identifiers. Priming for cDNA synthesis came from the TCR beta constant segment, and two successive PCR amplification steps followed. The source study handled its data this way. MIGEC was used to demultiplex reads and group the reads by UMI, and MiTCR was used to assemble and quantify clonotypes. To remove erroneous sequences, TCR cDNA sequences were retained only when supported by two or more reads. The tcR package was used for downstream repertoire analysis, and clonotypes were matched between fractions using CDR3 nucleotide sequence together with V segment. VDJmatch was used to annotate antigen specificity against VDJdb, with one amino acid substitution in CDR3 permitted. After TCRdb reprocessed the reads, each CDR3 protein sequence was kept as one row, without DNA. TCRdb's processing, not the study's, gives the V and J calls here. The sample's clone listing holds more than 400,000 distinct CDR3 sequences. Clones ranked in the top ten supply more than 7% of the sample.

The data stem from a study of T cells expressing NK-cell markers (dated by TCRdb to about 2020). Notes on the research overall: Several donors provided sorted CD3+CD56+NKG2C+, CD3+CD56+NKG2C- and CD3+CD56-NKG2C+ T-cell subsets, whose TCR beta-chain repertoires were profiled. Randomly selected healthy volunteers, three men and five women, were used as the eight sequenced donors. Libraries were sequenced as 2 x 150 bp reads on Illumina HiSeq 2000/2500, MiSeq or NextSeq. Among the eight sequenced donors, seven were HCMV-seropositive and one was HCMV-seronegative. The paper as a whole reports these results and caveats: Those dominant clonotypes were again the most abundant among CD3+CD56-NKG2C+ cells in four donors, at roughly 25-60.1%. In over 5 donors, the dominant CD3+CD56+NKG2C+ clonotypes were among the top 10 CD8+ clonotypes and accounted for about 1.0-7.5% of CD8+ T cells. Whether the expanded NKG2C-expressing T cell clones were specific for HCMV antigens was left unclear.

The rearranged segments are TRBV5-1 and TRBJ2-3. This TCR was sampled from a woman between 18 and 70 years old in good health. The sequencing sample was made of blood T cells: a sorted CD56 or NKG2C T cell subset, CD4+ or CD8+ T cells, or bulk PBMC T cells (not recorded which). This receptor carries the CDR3 CASSLYSSTDTQYF.